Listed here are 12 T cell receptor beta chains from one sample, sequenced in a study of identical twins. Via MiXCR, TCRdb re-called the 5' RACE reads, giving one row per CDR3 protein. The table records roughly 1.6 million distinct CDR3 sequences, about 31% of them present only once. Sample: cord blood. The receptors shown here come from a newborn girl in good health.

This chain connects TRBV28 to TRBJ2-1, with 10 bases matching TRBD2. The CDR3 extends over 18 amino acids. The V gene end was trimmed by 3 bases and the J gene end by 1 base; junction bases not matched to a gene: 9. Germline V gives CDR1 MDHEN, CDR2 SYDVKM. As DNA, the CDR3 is TGTGCCAGCAGTTTTCCCCGGGGACTAGCGCCTTCCTACAATGAGCAGTTCTTC. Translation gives CASSFPRGLAPSYNEQFF.

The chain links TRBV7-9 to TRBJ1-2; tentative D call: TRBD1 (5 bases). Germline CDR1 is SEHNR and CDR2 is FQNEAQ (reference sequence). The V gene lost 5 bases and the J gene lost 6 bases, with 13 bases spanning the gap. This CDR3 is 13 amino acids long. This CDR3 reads CASSTFGAHGYTF. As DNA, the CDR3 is TGTGCCAGCAGCACGTTCGGGGCCCATGGCTACACCTTC. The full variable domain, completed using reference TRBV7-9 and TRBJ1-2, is DTGVSQNPRHKITKRGQNVTFRCDPISEHNRLYWYRQTLGQGPEFLTYFQNEAQLEKSRLLSDRFSAERPKGSFSTLEIQRTEQGDSAMYLCASSTFGAHGYTFGSGTRLTVV.

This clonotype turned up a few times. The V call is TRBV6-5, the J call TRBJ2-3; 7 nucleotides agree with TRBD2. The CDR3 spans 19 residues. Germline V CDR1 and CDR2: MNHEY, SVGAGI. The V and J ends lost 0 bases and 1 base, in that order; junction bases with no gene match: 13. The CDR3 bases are TGTGCCAGCAGTTACTCTGTGCTTGCTAGCGGAGGCCGCACAGATACGCAGTATTTT. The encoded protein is CASSYSVLASGGRTDTQYF.

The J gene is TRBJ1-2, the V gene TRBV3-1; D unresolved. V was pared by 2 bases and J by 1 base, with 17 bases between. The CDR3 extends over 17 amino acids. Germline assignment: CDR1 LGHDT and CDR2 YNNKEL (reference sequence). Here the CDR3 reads CASSQIPASPLNYGYTF. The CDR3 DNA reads TGTGCCAGCAGCCAAATCCCGGCGAGCCCCCTTAACTATGGCTACACCTTC.

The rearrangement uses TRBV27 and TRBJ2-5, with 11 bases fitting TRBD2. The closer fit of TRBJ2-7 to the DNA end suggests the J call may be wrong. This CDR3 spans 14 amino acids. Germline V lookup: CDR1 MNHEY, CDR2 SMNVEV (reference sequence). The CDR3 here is CASSIAGGYYEQYF. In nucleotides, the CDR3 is TGTGCCAGCAGTATAGCGGGAGGGTACTACGAGCAGTACTTC.

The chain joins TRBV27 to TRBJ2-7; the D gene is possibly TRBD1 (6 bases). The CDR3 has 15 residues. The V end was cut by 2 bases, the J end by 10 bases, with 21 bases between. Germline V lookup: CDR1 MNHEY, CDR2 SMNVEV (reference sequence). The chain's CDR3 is CASSLGGTRGETQYV. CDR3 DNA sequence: TGTGCCAGCAGTTTAGGGGGTACCAGGGGAGAGACCCAGTACGTC.

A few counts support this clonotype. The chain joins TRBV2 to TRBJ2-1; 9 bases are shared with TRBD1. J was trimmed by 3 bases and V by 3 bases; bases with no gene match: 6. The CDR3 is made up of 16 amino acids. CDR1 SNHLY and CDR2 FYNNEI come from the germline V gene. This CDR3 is CASSEMGTGNYNEQFF. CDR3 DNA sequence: TGTGCCAGCAGTGAGATGGGGACAGGGAACTACAATGAGCAGTTCTTC.

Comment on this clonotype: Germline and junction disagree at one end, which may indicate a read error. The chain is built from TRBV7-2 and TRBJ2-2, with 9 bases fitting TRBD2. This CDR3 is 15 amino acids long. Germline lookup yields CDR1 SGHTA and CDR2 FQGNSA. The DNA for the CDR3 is TGTGCCAGCAGCTTATCTAGCGGGAACTCCGGGGAGCTGTTTTTT. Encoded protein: CASSLSSGNSGELFF.

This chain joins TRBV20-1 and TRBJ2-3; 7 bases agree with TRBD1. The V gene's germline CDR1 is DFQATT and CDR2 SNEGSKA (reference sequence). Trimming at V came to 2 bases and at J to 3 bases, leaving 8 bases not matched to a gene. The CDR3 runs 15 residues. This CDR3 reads CSARLTGSGTDTQYF. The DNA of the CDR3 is TGCAGTGCTAGACTGACAGGGAGTGGGACAGATACGCAGTATTTT.

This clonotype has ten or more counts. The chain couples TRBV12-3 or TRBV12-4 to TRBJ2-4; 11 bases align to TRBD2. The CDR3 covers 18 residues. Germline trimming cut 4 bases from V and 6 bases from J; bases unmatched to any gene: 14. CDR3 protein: CASSSPSTLAGAGNIQYF. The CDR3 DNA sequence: TGTGCCAGCAGTTCCCCATCCACACTAGCGGGGGCGGGAAACATTCAGTACTTC.

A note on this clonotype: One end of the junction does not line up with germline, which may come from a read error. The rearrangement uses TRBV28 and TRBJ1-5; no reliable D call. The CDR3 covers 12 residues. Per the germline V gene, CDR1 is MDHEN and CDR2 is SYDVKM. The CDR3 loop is CACSDEVKPQHF. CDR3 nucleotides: TGTGCCTGCAGCGATGAGGTGAAGCCCCAGCATTTT.

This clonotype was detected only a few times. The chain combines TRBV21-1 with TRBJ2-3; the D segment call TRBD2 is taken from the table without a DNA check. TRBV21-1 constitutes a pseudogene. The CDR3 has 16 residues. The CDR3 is CASSTTHSGRSDTQYF. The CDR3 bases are TGTGCCAGCAGCACGACGCATAGCGGGAGGTCAGATACGCAGTATTTT.